The clone carrying this T cell receptor beta chain showed up just once. Its cognate antigen is unknown. Before the COVID-19 pandemic, during about 2010-2018, CD4+ T cells were taken from unexposed donors. CD4+ T cells were isolated from the cells after 10 days of culture. Measured with immunoSEQ multiplex PCR; TCRdb has only the in-frame clones, and not every one. The table has roughly 25,000 clones, more than 75% seen once. Trimming took off 0 bases at V and 6 bases at J, with 14 bases between the two ends. Germline values: CDR1 MGHDK, CDR2 SYGVNS. The CDR3 length is 16 residues. The sample comes from a study of CD4 T cells in relation to SARS-CoV-2 and coronaviruses. Study at large: ViraFEST: roughly ten-day antigen culture of PBMCs, then TCR beta CDR3 sequencing.

Sequencing was done on a sample of CD4+ T cells from PBMCs, cultured in vitro. The V and J genes are TRBV25-1 and TRBJ2-2; no definite D call. This clonotype was sampled from a human donor in good health. The CDR3 loop is CASSEYSQHGSGELFF. The CDR3 DNA follows: TGTGCCAGCAGTGAATATTCCCAGCACGGGTCCGGGGAGCTGTTTTTT.